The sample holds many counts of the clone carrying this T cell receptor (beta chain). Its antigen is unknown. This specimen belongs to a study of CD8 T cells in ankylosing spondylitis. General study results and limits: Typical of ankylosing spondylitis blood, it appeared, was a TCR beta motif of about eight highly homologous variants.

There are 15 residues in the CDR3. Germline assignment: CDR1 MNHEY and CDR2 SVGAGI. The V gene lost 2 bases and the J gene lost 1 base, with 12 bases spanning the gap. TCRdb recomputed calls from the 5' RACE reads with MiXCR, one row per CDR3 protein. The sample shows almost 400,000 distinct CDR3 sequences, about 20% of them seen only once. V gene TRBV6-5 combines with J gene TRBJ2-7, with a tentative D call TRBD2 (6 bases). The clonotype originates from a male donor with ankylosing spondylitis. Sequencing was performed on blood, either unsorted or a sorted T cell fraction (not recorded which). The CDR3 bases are TGTGCCAGCAGTTACAGGCACGGGGGATCCTACGAGCAGTACTTC. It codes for CASSYRHGGSYEQYF.